The clone carrying this TCR beta chain has a handful of counts. Isolated RNA was reverse transcribed in full, so expressed TCRB transcripts were sequenced. Naive, central memory and regulatory T cell samples produced a mean of about 4 million reads. Using immunoSEQ multiplex PCR, the repertoire was profiled, and TCRdb retains in-frame clones only, with some absent. This sample has approximately 470,000 clones; over 25% occur once, and the top ten carry almost 0.065%. The CDR3 is 13 residues long. V was clipped by 2 bases and J by 7 bases, with 8 bases between them. Germline CDR1 SGHAT, CDR2 FQDESV (reference sequence). This entry belongs to a study of beta chain features in type 1 diabetes.

This chain uses TRBV11-1 with TRBJ1-4; the D is unclear. Source material: naive CD4+ T cells from blood. The clonotype comes from a man aged 18 to 30 in good health. This chain's CDR3 is CASSLRVGEKLFF. For the CDR3, the DNA is TGTGCCAGCAGCTTAAGGGTTGGTGAAAAACTGTTTTTT.